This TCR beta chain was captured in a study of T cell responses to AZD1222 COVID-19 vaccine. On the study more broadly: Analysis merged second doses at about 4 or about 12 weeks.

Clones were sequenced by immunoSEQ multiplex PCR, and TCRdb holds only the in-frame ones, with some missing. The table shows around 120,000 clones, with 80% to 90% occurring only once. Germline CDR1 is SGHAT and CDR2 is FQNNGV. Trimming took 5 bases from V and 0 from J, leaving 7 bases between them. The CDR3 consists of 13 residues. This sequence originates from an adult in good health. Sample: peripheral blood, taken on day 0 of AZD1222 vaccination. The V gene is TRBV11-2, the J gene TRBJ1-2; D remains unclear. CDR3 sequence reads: CASSITANYGYTF. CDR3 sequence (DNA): TGTGCCAGCAGCATTACAGCTAACTATGGCTACACCTTC.